The rows below give T cell receptor beta chains drawn from one sample of a study of blood T cell repertoires in COVID-19. Sequencing used immunoSEQ multiplex PCR; TCRdb keeps in-frame clones, though not all of them. The sample contains approximately 310,000 clones, 75% to 90% of which appear only once. The sequenced sample consisted of PBMCs or T cells enriched from blood (not recorded which). All receptors come from a man aged 60 to 75 who had recovered from COVID-19. Each CDR3 is given with its conserved first and last residue. Fields, in order: J gene, V gene, clone size, D gene, CDR3 protein, CDR3 DNA. The D gene is left open where the match is weak. Size is omitted from some rows. Given values are once, few, many or a class for expanded clones.

TRBJ2-1 TRBV30 - - CAWSLLIGLSSYNEQFF TGTGCCTGGAGCTTGCTGATCGGACTCAGCTCCTACAATGAGCAGTTCTTC
TRBJ1-3 TRBV11-2 - - CASSLIPPRGLDTIYF TGTGCCAGCAGCTTAATCCCCCCAAGAGGGCTGGACACCATATATTTT
TRBJ1-1 TRBV6-2/TRBV6-3 - TRBD1 CASSSLQGANTEAFF TGTGCCAGCAGTTCCCTGCAGGGGGCAAACACTGAAGCTTTCTTT
TRBJ2-7 TRBV29-1 - - CSVESGDPYEQYF TGCAGCGTTGAATCAGGGGACCCCTACGAGCAGTACTTC
TRBJ1-5 TRBV2 - - CATTGPSNQPQHF TGTGCCACCACAGGACCGAGCAATCAGCCCCAGCATTTT
TRBJ2-7 TRBV28 - TRBD1 CASSTGTAISYEQYF TGTGCCAGCAGTACGGGGACAGCCATCTCCTACGAGCAGTACTTC
TRBJ1-4 TRBV25-1 - TRBD1 CASPGGPRPTNEKLFF TGTGCCAGCCCAGGGGGGCCAAGACCAACTAATGAAAAACTGTTTTTT
TRBJ2-7 TRBV4-2 - TRBD2 CASSPGLAVNYEQYF TGTGCCAGCAGCCCGGGACTAGCGGTCAACTACGAGCAGTACTTC
TRBJ1-5 TRBV5-1 - - CASSLNGGNQPQHF TGCGCCAGCAGCTTAAACGGGGGCAATCAGCCCCAGCATTTT
TRBJ2-2 TRBV7-6 - TRBD2 CASSQASGRADGELFF TGTGCCAGCAGCCAAGCTAGCGGGAGGGCCGACGGGGAGCTGTTTTTT
TRBJ2-5 TRBV7-2 few - CASSSRDSQETQYF TGTGCCAGCAGCTCGCGGGACAGCCAAGAGACCCAGTACTTC
TRBJ1-2 TRBV5-1 - TRBD1 CASSLVGTGAPLKGYTF TGCGCCAGCAGCTTGGTAGGGACAGGGGCCCCCTTAAAGGGCTACACCTTC
TRBJ1-2 TRBV4-1 once - CASSQDPGWNGYTF TGCGCCAGCAGCCAAGATCCAGGGTGGAATGGCTACACCTTC
TRBJ2-7 TRBV28 - TRBD1 CASASGGAHSYEQYF TGTGCCAGCGCCTCAGGGGGCGCCCACTCCTACGAGCAGTACTTC
TRBJ1-4 TRBV5-8 - TRBD1 CASSPIGGTVEKLFF TGTGCCAGCAGCCCAATCGGCGGGACAGTTGAAAAACTGTTTTTT
TRBJ2-7 TRBV7-2 - - CASSPQGGGGSYEQYF TGTGCCAGCAGCCCACAGGGGGGGGGAGGTTCCTACGAGCAGTACTTC
TRBJ1-2 TRBV5-1 - TRBD1 CASSRGTGENYGYTF TGCGCCAGCAGCCGGGGGACAGGGGAAAACTATGGCTACACCTTC
TRBJ1-6 TRBV7-9 - - CASSGHSEAGYNSPLHF TGTGCCAGCAGCGGACACAGCGAGGCGGGGTATAATTCACCCCTCCACTTT
TRBJ1-3 TRBV2 - TRBD1 CASSPGQSAIYF TGTGCCAGCAGCCCGGGACAGTCTGCCATATATTTT
TRBJ2-1 TRBV7-3 - TRBD1 CASSSTTGTGFGEQFF TGTGCCAGCAGCTCAACGACCGGGACAGGGTTCGGTGAGCAGTTCTTC
TRBJ2-6 TRBV11-2 - - CASSRDMDSSGANVLTF TGTGCCAGCAGCCGGGACATGGATAGTAGTGGGGCCAACGTCCTGACTTTC
TRBJ2-5 TRBV9 - TRBD2 CASSASGGQETQYF TGTGCCAGCAGCGCAAGCGGGGGCCAAGAGACCCAGTACTTC
TRBJ2-7 TRBV28 - TRBD2 CASSLVIRTSADYEQYF TGTGCCAGCAGTTTAGTCATACGGACTAGCGCCGACTACGAGCAGTACTTC
TRBJ2-3 TRBV15 - - CATSRVPGADTQYF TGTGCCACCAGCAGAGTACCAGGTGCGGATACGCAGTATTTT
TRBJ2-3 TRBV20-1 - - CSASWGSSTDTQYF TGCAGTGCTAGTTGGGGCAGCAGCACAGATACGCAGTATTTT
TRBJ2-1 TRBV7-3 - TRBD2 CASSLTIASGRVPYNEQFF TGTGCCAGCAGCTTAACGATCGCTAGCGGGAGGGTCCCATACAATGAGCAGTTCTTC
TRBJ1-2 TRBV6-2/TRBV6-3 - - CASSDTGYYGYTF TGTGCCAGCAGTGACACAGGGTACTATGGCTACACCTTC
TRBJ2-7 TRBV7-3 - TRBD2 CASSPAASGAYEQYF TGTGCCAGCAGCCCGGCGGCTAGCGGGGCCTACGAGCAGTACTTC
TRBJ1-2 TRBV19 - - CASSPSGTLNYGYTF TGTGCCAGTAGTCCTTCTGGGACACTTAACTATGGCTACACCTTC
TRBJ1-2 TRBV28 - - CASSPPDRNNYGYTF TGTGCCAGCAGCCCTCCAGACAGGAACAACTATGGCTACACCTTC
TRBJ1-4 TRBV28 - - CASSRMTPENEKLFF TGTGCCAGCAGTAGGATGACACCGGAAAATGAAAAACTGTTTTTT
TRBJ2-1 TRBV5-1 few TRBD2 CASSLGMSSGRASYNEQFF TGCGCCAGCAGCTTGGGGATGTCAAGCGGGAGGGCCAGTTACAATGAGCAGTTCTTC
TRBJ2-1 TRBV9 once - CASSVRGEQFF TGTGCCAGCAGCGTCCGAGGAGAGCAGTTCTTC
TRBJ2-7 TRBV9 - TRBD2 CASSVGLAGMYEQYF TGTGCCAGCAGCGTAGGACTAGCGGGAATGTACGAGCAGTACTTC
TRBJ1-2 TRBV6-5 - - CASSYRQTNYGYTF TGTGCCAGCAGTTACAGACAAACTAACTATGGCTACACCTTC
TRBJ2-7 TRBV5-1 - TRBD1 CASSLGTGEYEQYF TGCGCCAGCAGCTTGGGGACAGGAGAGTACGAGCAGTACTTC